The 20 T cell receptor beta chains reported below all come from one sample, sequenced in a study of beta chain features in type 1 diabetes. The study reverse transcribed the entire isolated RNA, so it sequenced expressed TCRB transcripts. Assay: immunoSEQ multiplex PCR; the TCRdb copy retains only in-frame clones and omits some. The table records around 99,000 clones, 40% of them present only once. The source material was stem cell memory CD4+ T cells from blood. Source of these receptors: a woman aged 18-35 years in good health.

The chain uses TRBV29-1 and TRBJ1-2; possible D gene TRBD1, 6 bases. CDR1 and CDR2 from the germline V gene are SQVTM and ANQGSEA. The CDR3 totals 14 residues. Trimming left V 6 bases short and J 0 bases short, with 14 bases between. CDR3: CSVPSRDTNYGYTF. CDR3 bases: TGCAGCGTGCCGAGCCGGGACACTAACTATGGCTACACCTTC.

This clone appeared a few times. The chain joins TRBV5-1 to TRBJ2-1; 10 bases match TRBD2. V lost 4 bases to trimming and J lost 0 bases; unmatched junction nucleotides: 10. Looked up from germline, CDR1 is SGHRS and CDR2 is YFSETQ. There are 18 residues in the CDR3. The CDR3 bases are TGCGCCAGCAGCACGAGATTAGCGGGAGGTAGCTCCTACAATGAGCAGTTCTTC. It yields the protein CASSTRLAGGSSYNEQFF.

The rearrangement links TRBV19 to TRBJ1-2, with D unresolved. V was pared by 6 bases and J by 5 bases, with 4 bases between. This CDR3 has 10 amino acids. Germline V gives CDR1 LNHDA, CDR2 SQIVND (reference sequence). The CDR3, as DNA: TGTGCCAGTAGCTCTTATGGCTACACCTTC. As protein: CASSSYGYTF.

The CDR3 nucleotides read TGCGCCAGCAGCCTCCTCCCTCTGACTAGCGGTCCCTACGAGCAGTACTTC. Residues: CASSLLPLTSGPYEQYF. The rearrangement uses TRBV5-1 and TRBJ2-7, with 9 bases identical to TRBD2. CDR1 is SGHRS and CDR2 is YFSETQ in the germline V gene. The trim removed 4 bases at V and 2 bases at J, leaving 13 bases unmatched. The CDR3 consists of 17 residues.

The chain combines TRBV18 with TRBJ1-5; 7 nucleotides line up with TRBD1. This CDR3 comprises 14 residues. The V segment lost 3 bases and the J segment 6 bases; nucleotides outside the gene matches: 5. Germline assignment: CDR1 KGHSH and CDR2 LQKENI. CDR3 amino acids: CASSPRQGGQPQHF. The DNA for the CDR3 is TGTGCCAGCTCACCCAGACAGGGCGGTCAGCCCCAGCATTTT. Together with reference TRBV18 and TRBJ1-5, the CDR3 gives the full variable domain: NAGVMQNPRHLVRRRGQEARLRCSPMKGHSHVYWYRQLPEEGLKFMVYLQKENIIDESGMPKERFSAEFPKEGPSILRIQQVVRGDSAAYFCASSPRQGGQPQHFGDGTRLSIL.

There are a few counts of this clone. The chain joins TRBV7-2 to TRBJ2-1; D is uncertain. The CDR3 is 14 residues long. Looked up from germline, CDR1 is SGHTA and CDR2 is FQGNSA. V lost 4 bases, J lost 3 bases, and 10 bases lay in between. The CDR3 is CASSYLRSYNEQFF. DNA of the CDR3: TGTGCCAGCAGCTACCTCCGGAGCTACAATGAGCAGTTCTTC. The whole variable domain, filled in from reference TRBV7-2 and TRBJ2-1, reads GAGVSQSPSNKVTEKGKDVELRCDPISGHTALYWYRQSLGQGLEFLIYFQGNSAPDKSGLPSDRFSAERTGGSVSTLTIQRTQQEDSAVYLCASSYLRSYNEQFFGPGTRLTVL.

This clone came up a few times. The chain employs TRBV7-8 and TRBJ1-2, with D tentatively TRBD1 (6 bases). V was trimmed by 5 bases and J by 8 bases, leaving 18 bases between them. CDR1 is SGHVS, CDR2 FQNEAQ, per germline. The CDR3 runs 14 residues. CDR3 in DNA: TGTGCCAGCAGCCTCTTCACTGGGGGCCGGGGCTACACCTTC. Translating it yields CASSLFTGGRGYTF.

This clone occurred a few times. This chain uses TRBV30 with TRBJ2-3; D call uncertain. The length of the CDR3 is 13 residues. Trimming shortened V by 2 bases and J by 1 base, and 7 bases separated the two germline ends. The germline CDR1 and CDR2 sequences are GTSNPN and SVGIG (reference sequence). The CDR3 here is CAWSSRGTDTQYF. CDR3 in DNA: TGTGCCTGGAGTAGCCGGGGCACAGATACGCAGTATTTT.

This clone was picked up a small number of times. V is TRBV28 and J is TRBJ2-1; 7 bases map to TRBD2. This CDR3 region has 17 residues. Germline CDR1 MDHEN, CDR2 SYDVKM. With V trimmed by 2 bases and J by 3 bases, 10 bases remained unmatched. In DNA, the CDR3 is TGTGCCAGCAGTTTAGGCAGTGGAGCGGGATTCTACAATGAGCAGTTCTTC. This codes for CASSLGSGAGFYNEQFF.

This clone was counted a single time. The chain recombines TRBV28 with TRBJ2-5, with TRBD1 matching over 9 bases. The CDR3 covers 14 residues. Trimming removed 6 bases from V and 2 bases from J; junction bases left unmatched: 4. The germline V gene encodes CDR1 MDHEN and CDR2 SYDVKM. In nucleotides, the CDR3 is TGTGCCAGCAGGCCGGGACAGGGACAAGAGACCCAGTACTTC. Its translation is CASRPGQGQETQYF.

The rearrangement uses TRBV7-4 and TRBJ2-1, with D tentatively TRBD2 (5 bases). The germline CDR1 and CDR2 sequences are SGHVT and SQSDAQ. Trimming shortened V by 5 bases and J by 7 bases, and 24 bases separated the two germline ends. The CDR3 contains 17 residues. CDR3 region: CASSPNPGVMCLNEQFF. CDR3 sequence (DNA): TGTGCCAGCAGCCCCAATCCCGGGGTTATGTGCTTGAATGAGCAGTTCTTC. The full variable domain, its missing parts supplied by reference TRBV7-4 and TRBJ2-1, is GAGVSQSPRYKVAKRGRDVALRCDSISGHVTLYWYRQTLGQGSEVLTYSQSDAQRDKSGRPSGRFSAERPERSVSTLKIQRTEQGDSAVYLCASSPNPGVMCLNEQFFGPGTRLTVL.

The chain has TRBV7-2 and TRBJ1-1; unclear D gene. CDR1 is SGHTA, CDR2 FQGNSA, per germline. The CDR3 loop spans 15 amino acids. Trimming cost V 3 bases and J 1 base, with 12 bases left between them. The CDR3 DNA follows: TGTGCCAGCAGCTTTTTCGGTCAGGCGAACACTGAAGCTTTCTTT. It codes for CASSFFGQANTEAFF.

The chain is built from TRBV5-1 and TRBJ1-2, with 9 bases matching TRBD1. CDR3 length equals 16 residues. The J segment lost 7 bases and the V segment lost 3 bases, leaving 13 bases of the junction unmatched. Looked up from germline, CDR1 is SGHRS and CDR2 is YFSETQ. DNA of the CDR3: TGCGCCAGCAGCTCCCGCCCCGGACAGGGGTCGAGTGGCTACACCTTC. Translated: CASSSRPGQGSSGYTF.

This chain joins TRBV28 and TRBJ2-7, with D possibly matching TRBD1 (6 bases). V shed 2 bases and J shed 5 bases, with 19 bases lying between them. The CDR3 totals 16 residues. Germline V lookup: CDR1 MDHEN, CDR2 SYDVKM. This CDR3 is CASSLIGGQGLDEQYF. Here the CDR3 DNA reads TGTGCCAGCAGTTTAATAGGTGGTCAGGGGTTAGACGAGCAGTACTTC. The entire variable domain, with the rest obtained from reference TRBV28 and TRBJ2-7, is as follows: DVKVTQSSRYLVKRTGEKVFLECVQDMDHENMFWYRQDPGLGLRLIYFSYDVKMKEKGDIPEGYSVSREKKERFSLILESASTNQTSMYLCASSLIGGQGLDEQYFGPGTRLTVT.

This clone was counted once. The chain combines TRBV6-1 with TRBJ2-1, with 11 bases matching TRBD2. Trimming cost V 10 bases and J 7 bases; bases outside gene matches: 9. CDR3 size: 14 residues. Germline V gives CDR1 MNHNS, CDR2 SASEGT. This CDR3 reads CAIKTTSGSNEQFF. In DNA, the CDR3 is TGTGCCATCAAGACCACTAGCGGGAGTAATGAGCAGTTCTTC.

The table lists this clone with a few counts. The V call is TRBV15, the J call TRBJ2-1; D is unresolved. The CDR3 consists of 17 residues. Germline V gene lookup returns CDR1 LNHNV and CDR2 YYDKDF (reference sequence). Trimming took off 0 bases at V and 7 bases at J, with 19 bases between the two ends. The DNA for the CDR3 is TGTGCCACCAGCAGAGATGTCGTCGGAGAACACCGAAATGAGCAGTTCTTC. Translating gives CATSRDVVGEHRNEQFF.

This clone was counted only a few times. The J gene is TRBJ2-7, the V gene TRBV30; 8 positions agree with TRBD1. This CDR3 comprises 15 residues. Germline V CDR1 and CDR2: GTSNPN, SVGIG (reference sequence). V shed 3 bases, J shed 6 bases, and the junction held 13 bases outside the gene matches. DNA for the CDR3: TGTGCCTGGAGCGGATCGCTTAGGACAGGGATCGAGCAGTACTTC. Protein product: CAWSGSLRTGIEQYF. Supplemented by reference TRBV30 and TRBJ2-7, the full variable domain reads SQTIHQWPATLVQPVGSPLSLECTVEGTSNPNLYWYRQAAGRGLQLLFYSVGIGQISSEVPQNLSASRPQDRQFILSSKKLLLSDSGFYLCAWSGSLRTGIEQYFGPGTRLTVT.

V is TRBV4-2 and J is TRBJ1-2; 7 bases agree with TRBD1. CDR1 is LGHNA, CDR2 YNFKEQ, per germline. The V gene end was trimmed by 0 bases and the J gene end by 4 bases; junction bases not matched to a gene: 14. This CDR3 has 18 amino acids. The CDR3 region is CASSQEGGRGSLGYGYTF. The CDR3 coding sequence is TGTGCCAGCAGCCAAGAGGGGGGCAGGGGGTCTTTAGGCTATGGCTACACCTTC.

This clone was seen just once. CDR3 sequence (DNA): TGTGCCAGCAGCCGTGGACAGGGAGGTAGTCAGCCCCAGCATTTT. It is translated as CASSRGQGGSQPQHF. The chain recombines TRBV27 with TRBJ1-5; 8 bases match TRBD1. Germline V CDR1 and CDR2: MNHEY, SMNVEV (reference sequence). J was trimmed by 6 bases and V by 6 bases; bases with no gene match: 10. The CDR3 extends over 15 amino acids.

The chain recombines TRBV12-5 with TRBJ1-2; weak D call: TRBD1 (5 bases). The germline CDR1 and CDR2 sequences are LGHNT and FRNRAP. The V end lost 0 bases, the J end lost 8 bases, and 19 bases lay between the germline ends. The CDR3 length is 16 residues. CDR3 bases: TGTGCTAGTGGTTTGGTACTAACAGGAGCCGCTCCCGGCTACACCTTC. Protein product: CASGLVLTGAAPGYTF.